The rows below give T cell receptor beta chains drawn from one sample of a study of T cells expressing NK-cell markers. Reanalyzing the 5' RACE reads, TCRdb keeps one entry per CDR3 protein, without DNA. The sample holds about 370,000 distinct CDR3 sequences. The material sequenced was blood T cells: a sorted CD56 or NKG2C T cell subset, CD4+ or CD8+ T cells, or bulk PBMC T cells (not recorded which). The receptors shown here come from a woman in her 50s in good health. Each CDR3 is given with its conserved first and last residue. Only some rows state a clone size, as once, few, many or a class for expanded clones.

V: TRBV5-5; J: TRBJ2-1; size: NA; CDR3: CASSLADRQQFF
V: TRBV5-1; J: TRBJ1-2; size: NA; CDR3: CASSLTTGQTRGYTF
V: TRBV6-2/TRBV6-3; J: TRBJ2-5; size: NA; CDR3: CASSYGGGRETQYF
V: TRBV10-3; J: TRBJ1-2; size: NA; CDR3: CAITSEQGASGYTF
V: TRBV6-2/TRBV6-3; J: TRBJ2-7; size: NA; CDR3: CASRSSAGAFSYEQYF
V: TRBV12-3/TRBV12-4; J: TRBJ2-3; size: NA; CDR3: CASSPRARALRATQYF
V: TRBV27; J: TRBJ1-4; size: NA; CDR3: CASQTGGEKLFF
V: TRBV5-1; J: TRBJ1-1; size: NA; CDR3: CASSWWGAGGSEAFF
V: TRBV20-1; J: TRBJ2-2; size: NA; CDR3: CSARGTGGPGGELFF
V: TRBV5-1; J: TRBJ1-1; size: NA; CDR3: CASSGRTNEAFF
V: TRBV12-3/TRBV12-4; J: TRBJ2-7; size: NA; CDR3: CASSFIGGSSYEQYF
V: TRBV4-1; J: TRBJ2-2; size: NA; CDR3: CASSHPGQGGGELFF
V: TRBV7-9; J: TRBJ2-5; size: NA; CDR3: CASSDSAGQGIQETQYF
V: TRBV7-9; J: TRBJ2-7; size: NA; CDR3: CASSAPPLRGGEQYF
V: TRBV6-2/TRBV6-3; J: TRBJ2-5; size: NA; CDR3: CASSYGTGPRGAPQYF
V: TRBV10-3; J: TRBJ1-4; size: NA; CDR3: CAIRDDRGPSTNEKLFF
V: TRBV4-1; J: TRBJ1-1; size: NA; CDR3: CASSQVRGVVFF
V: TRBV7-9; J: TRBJ2-1; size: NA; CDR3: CASRRTGDVYNEQFF
V: TRBV7-9; J: TRBJ2-7; size: NA; CDR3: CASSFVGLAGVEQYF
V: TRBV24-1; J: TRBJ1-2; size: NA; CDR3: CATSDSGTAVRGYTF
V: TRBV28; J: TRBJ2-1; size: NA; CDR3: CATSAGENNEQFF
V: TRBV12-3/TRBV12-4; J: TRBJ2-2; size: NA; CDR3: CASSIQGYVGELFF
V: TRBV10-2; J: TRBJ2-2; size: NA; CDR3: CATIGQGGTGELFF
V: TRBV5-1; J: TRBJ1-2; size: NA; CDR3: CASSARIDYGYTF
V: TRBV20-1; J: TRBJ2-1; size: NA; CDR3: CSAPDRGRHQYNEQFF
V: TRBV12-3/TRBV12-4; J: TRBJ2-1; size: NA; CDR3: CASAGTSGGSYNEQFF
V: TRBV20-1; J: TRBJ1-5; size: NA; CDR3: CSATPGATGADQPQHF
V: TRBV29-1; J: TRBJ2-7; size: NA; CDR3: CSVAGVLAGASYEQYF
V: TRBV7-8; J: TRBJ2-1; size: NA; CDR3: CASSPSPLGYNEQFF
V: TRBV12-3/TRBV12-4; J: TRBJ1-3; size: NA; CDR3: CASRDERKAGNTIYF
V: TRBV24-1; J: TRBJ2-2; size: NA; CDR3: CATRATGPGELFF
V: TRBV5-1; J: TRBJ2-1; size: NA; CDR3: CASSFGAGTPYNEQFF
V: TRBV6-5; J: TRBJ1-6; size: NA; CDR3: CASSTTQGATSISPLHF
V: TRBV6-5; J: TRBJ1-1; size: NA; CDR3: CASSYLGAVEAFF
V: TRBV15; J: TRBJ2-3; size: NA; CDR3: CATSRGTSGSTDTQYF
V: TRBV9; J: TRBJ2-3; size: NA; CDR3: CASTSDGTDTQYF
V: TRBV5-1; J: TRBJ1-1; size: NA; CDR3: CASSSNRDRGHTEAFF
V: TRBV7-9; J: TRBJ2-2; size: NA; CDR3: CASSHIAGPNTGELFF
V: TRBV5-1; J: TRBJ1-2; size: NA; CDR3: CASRGDEVFHGYTF
V: TRBV12-3/TRBV12-4; J: TRBJ2-1; size: NA; CDR3: CASRSSGGFYNEQFF
V: TRBV14; J: TRBJ2-3; size: NA; CDR3: CASSQAGNRPLDTQYF
V: TRBV7-9; J: TRBJ2-3; size: NA; CDR3: CASSFGQGYTDTQYF
V: TRBV15; J: TRBJ1-1; size: NA; CDR3: CATSRERRAGAFF
V: TRBV5-1; J: TRBJ2-7; size: NA; CDR3: CASSNPPENEQYF
V: TRBV11-3; J: TRBJ2-3; size: NA; CDR3: CASRPDRHTDTQYF
V: TRBV10-3; J: TRBJ2-2; size: NA; CDR3: CAISRQTQGAGELFF
V: TRBV29-1; J: TRBJ2-1; size: NA; CDR3: CSVVGPIMGNEQFF
V: TRBV7-9; J: TRBJ1-2; size: NA; CDR3: CASSLGSFDYGYTF
V: TRBV10-3; J: TRBJ2-7; size: NA; CDR3: CAISNTGPYEQYF
V: TRBV20-1; J: TRBJ1-1; size: NA; CDR3: CSGGRNTEAFF
V: TRBV20-1; J: TRBJ1-4; size: NA; CDR3: CSARRGTGEKLFF
V: TRBV24-1; J: TRBJ2-1; size: NA; CDR3: CATRIDSRTAARSSYNEQFF
V: TRBV29-1; J: TRBJ2-2; size: medium-sized; CDR3: CSVGASGNGELFF
V: TRBV4-1; J: TRBJ2-2; size: NA; CDR3: CASSQPGQGRNTGELFF
V: TRBV30; J: TRBJ1-1; size: NA; CDR3: CAWRLGTGDAFF
V: TRBV24-1; J: TRBJ2-2; size: NA; CDR3: CATSDIGQGVTGELFF